These T cell receptor beta chains were read from a single sample in a study of shared clonotypes between healthy human individuals. TCRdb's copy holds only in-frame clones and misses some; the assay was immunoSEQ multiplex PCR. The table lists around 1.1 million clones, roughly 77% of them singletons. The sequenced material came from memory CD4+ T cells from PBMCs. These receptors were taken from a man between 18 and 29 years old in good health. Some clones in this sample may be carry-over from other donors' samples. Each CDR3 is given with its conserved first and last residue. Each record gives: J gene, D gene, clone size, V gene, CDR3 DNA, CDR3 protein. D genes are given only for firm matches. The size of a clone is reported for some rows only, either as once, few or many, or as a class for expanded clones.

>TRBJ1-1|NA|NA|TRBV27
TGTGCCAGCAGTTTACGTGGAGGCCACACTGAAGCTTTCTTT
CASSLRGGHTEAFF
>TRBJ1-2|NA|once|TRBV28
TGTGCCAGCAGTTTAAGACTTCCTGGCTACACCTTC
CASSLRLPGYTF
>TRBJ1-3|NA|NA|TRBV28
TGTGCCAGCGGGCGAGTAAACACCATATATTTT
CASGRVNTIYF
>TRBJ2-2|NA|NA|TRBV19
TGTGCCAGTACCGATCCGAGGGTCCGGGACAACACCGGGGAGCTGTTTTTT
CASTDPRVRDNTGELFF
>TRBJ2-5|NA|once|TRBV5-8
TGTGCCAGCAGCTCCAGGGGAGAGACCCAGTACTTC
CASSSRGETQYF
>TRBJ2-5|TRBD1|NA|TRBV27
TGTGCCAGCAGTCCCCGGGACAGGGACTCCGAGACCCAGTACTTC
CASSPRDRDSETQYF
>TRBJ1-1|NA|once|TRBV5-5
TGTGCCAGCAGCTTCAGCGGGGTAGGGGGCACTGAAGCTTTCTTT
CASSFSGVGGTEAFF
>TRBJ2-1|NA|NA|TRBV5-1
TGCGCCAGCAGCTCGCAGGGCAACGAGCAGTTCTTC
CASSSQGNEQFF
>TRBJ1-3|NA|NA|TRBV7-9
TGTGCCAGCAGTCGGCAACAGGGACAAAACTCTGGAAACACCATATATTTT
CASSRQQGQNSGNTIYF
>TRBJ2-4|TRBD1|few|TRBV29-1
TGCAGCGTTCAGGGACAGCTAGCCAAAAACATTCAGTACTTC
CSVQGQLAKNIQYF
>TRBJ1-2|NA|NA|TRBV14
TGTGCCAGCAGCCCATACGGGGCCAGGGGCTCTGGCTACACCTTC
CASSPYGARGSGYTF
>TRBJ2-5|NA|NA|TRBV28
TGTGCCAGCAGCGGGAGTTTGGGGACCCAGTACTTC
CASSGSLGTQYF
>TRBJ2-2|NA|NA|TRBV2
TGTGCCAGCGGCGGGAAGTCGAACACCGGGGAGCTGTTTTTT
CASGGKSNTGELFF
>TRBJ2-7|NA|NA|TRBV20-1
TGCAGTGCACCACAGGGCGAGCAGTACTTC
CSAPQGEQYF
>TRBJ1-6|TRBD1|once|TRBV11-2
TGTGCCAGCAGCTTAGTCGTCTCCGGGACAGCTAATTCACCCCTCCACTTT
CASSLVVSGTANSPLHF
>TRBJ1-2|NA|NA|TRBV6-6
TGTGCCAGCAGTCCCTCACCCAACTATGGCTACACCTTC
CASSPSPNYGYTF
>TRBJ2-3|TRBD2|NA|TRBV29-1
TGCAGCGTTCTAGGACTAGCGGGAGCGCGTCTAGATACGCAGTATTTT
CSVLGLAGARLDTQYF
>TRBJ1-4|NA|once|TRBV29-1
TGCAGCGCCAAAAGATCAGGGAGGGGTGAAAAACTGTTTTTT
CSAKRSGRGEKLFF
>TRBJ2-3|NA|NA|TRBV11-3
TGTGCCAGCAGCTCCGGACAGATAACAGATACGCAGTATTTT
CASSSGQITDTQYF
>TRBJ1-2|TRBD1|NA|TRBV27
TGTGCCAGCAGTTTCGCAGGGGGCTATGGCTACACCTTC
CASSFAGGYGYTF
>TRBJ1-2|TRBD1|NA|TRBV28
TGTGCCACCTTTCAGCCGGGACAGATCTATGGCTACACCTTC
CATFQPGQIYGYTF
>TRBJ2-7|NA|NA|TRBV6-6
TGTGCCAGCAGTTCTGATCCACGGACCTACGAGCAGTACTTC
CASSSDPRTYEQYF
>TRBJ2-7|NA|NA|TRBV7-3
TGTGCCAGCAGCCCGGGTTGGGGCGAGCAGTACTTC
CASSPGWGEQYF
>TRBJ1-4|NA|NA|TRBV7-9
TGTGCCAGCAGCTCGAGTCGTAAACTGTTTTTT
CASSSSRKLFF
>TRBJ1-5|NA|NA|TRBV7-9
TGTGCCAGCAGCAAAGGGGGAGGCAATCAGCCCCAGCATTTT
CASSKGGGNQPQHF
>TRBJ1-5|NA|NA|TRBV28
TGTGCCAGCACCTCCATAAGGATAAATCAGCCCCAGCATTTT
CASTSIRINQPQHF
>TRBJ2-1|NA|NA|TRBV4-2
TGTGCCAGCAGCCACCGACAGTACAATGAGCAGTTCTTC
CASSHRQYNEQFF